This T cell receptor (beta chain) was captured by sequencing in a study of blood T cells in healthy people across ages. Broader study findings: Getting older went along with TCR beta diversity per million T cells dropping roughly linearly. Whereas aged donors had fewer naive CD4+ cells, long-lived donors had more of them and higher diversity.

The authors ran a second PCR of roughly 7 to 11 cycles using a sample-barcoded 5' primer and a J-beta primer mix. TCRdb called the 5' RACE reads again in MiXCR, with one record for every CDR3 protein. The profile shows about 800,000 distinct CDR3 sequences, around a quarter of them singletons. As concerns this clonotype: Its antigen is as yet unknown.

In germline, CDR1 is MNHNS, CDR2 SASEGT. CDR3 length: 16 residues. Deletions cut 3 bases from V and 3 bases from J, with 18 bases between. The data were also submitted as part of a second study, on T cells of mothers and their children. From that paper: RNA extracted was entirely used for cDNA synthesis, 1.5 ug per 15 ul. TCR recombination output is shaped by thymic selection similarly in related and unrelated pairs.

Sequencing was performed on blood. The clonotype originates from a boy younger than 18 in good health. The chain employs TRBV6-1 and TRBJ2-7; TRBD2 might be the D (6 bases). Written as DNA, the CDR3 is TGTGCCAGCAGTGACGAGTCCGGGGGTAGGGGCTACGAGCAGTACTTC. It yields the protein CASSDESGGRGYEQYF.